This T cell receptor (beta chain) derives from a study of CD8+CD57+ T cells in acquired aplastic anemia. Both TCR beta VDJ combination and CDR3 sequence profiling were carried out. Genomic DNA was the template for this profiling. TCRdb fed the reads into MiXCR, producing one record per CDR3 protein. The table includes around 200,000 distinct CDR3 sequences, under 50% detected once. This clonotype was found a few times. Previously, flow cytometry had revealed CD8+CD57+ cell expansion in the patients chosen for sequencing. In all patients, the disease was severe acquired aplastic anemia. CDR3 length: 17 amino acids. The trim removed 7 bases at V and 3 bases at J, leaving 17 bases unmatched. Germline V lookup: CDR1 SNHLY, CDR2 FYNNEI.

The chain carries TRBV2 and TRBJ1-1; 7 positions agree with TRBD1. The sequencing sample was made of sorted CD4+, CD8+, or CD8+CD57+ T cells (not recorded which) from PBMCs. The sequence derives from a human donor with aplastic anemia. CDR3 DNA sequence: TGTGCCAGCAAGTACCCCCGACAGGGCGGCAGGGACACTGAAGCTTTCTTT. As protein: CASKYPRQGGRDTEAFF. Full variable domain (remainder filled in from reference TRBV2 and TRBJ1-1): EPEVTQTPSHQVTQMGQEVILRCVPISNHLYFYWYRQILGQKVEFLVSFYNNEISEKSEIFDDQFSVERPDGSNFTLKIRSTKLEDSAMYFCASKYPRQGGRDTEAFFGQGTRLTVV.